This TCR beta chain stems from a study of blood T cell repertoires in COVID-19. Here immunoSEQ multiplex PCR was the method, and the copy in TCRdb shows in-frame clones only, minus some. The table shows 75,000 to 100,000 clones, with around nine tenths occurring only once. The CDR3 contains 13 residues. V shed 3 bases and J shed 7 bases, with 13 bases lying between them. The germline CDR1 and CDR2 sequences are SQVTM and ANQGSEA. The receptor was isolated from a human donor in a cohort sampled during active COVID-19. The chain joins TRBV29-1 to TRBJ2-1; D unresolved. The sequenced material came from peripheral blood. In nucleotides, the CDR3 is TGCAGCGTTGACATCGGAGTACGAAATGAGCAGTTCTTC. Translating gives CSVDIGVRNEQFF.